The 5 T cell receptor beta chains below come from one sample, sequenced in a study of control samples from healthy donors and cancer patients. Repertoires were generated with immunoSEQ multiplex PCR, while TCRdb's copy carries only in-frame clones and drops some. The sample has about 95,000 clones, over 80% seen once. Specimen: blood. These receptors were collected from a man younger than 45 in good health.

The chain links TRBV28 to TRBJ1-5; a possible D gene is TRBD1 (5 bases). Germline lookup yields CDR1 MDHEN and CDR2 SYDVKM. Deletions cut 5 bases from V and 6 bases from J, with 23 bases between. The CDR3 covers 17 residues. This CDR3 is CASSPPAPGLRAQPQHF. Here the CDR3 DNA reads TGTGCCAGCAGTCCACCGGCGCCGGGACTTAGAGCTCAGCCCCAGCATTTT.

The rearrangement uses TRBV6-5 and TRBJ1-2; tentative D call: TRBD1 (5 bases). Germline values: CDR1 MNHEY, CDR2 SVGAGI. V lost 7 bases and J lost 7, with 19 bases in between. The CDR3 sequence is 14 residues long. CDR3 in DNA: TGTGCCAGCACCTCAACCGGGACGCGTCTTGGCTACACCTTC. As protein: CASTSTGTRLGYTF.

This chain joins TRBV6-5 and TRBJ1-1; TRBD1 might be the D (5 bases). Deletions cut 5 bases from V and 3 bases from J, with 13 bases between. The CDR3 length is 14 residues. The germline CDR1 and CDR2 sequences are MNHEY and SVGAGI. Here the CDR3 DNA reads TGTGCCAGCAGTAGGGGATACGAGGACACTGAAGCTTTCTTT. Translation gives CASSRGYEDTEAFF.

This clone was counted a single time. The rearrangement links TRBV28 to TRBJ2-2; a weak D match, TRBD1 (6 bases). Germline V gene sequence: CDR1 MDHEN, CDR2 SYDVKM. V lost 5 bases to trimming and J lost 1 base, with 11 bases between them. The CDR3 sequence is 15 residues long. The CDR3 loop is CASSRAGVNTGELFF. CDR3 nucleotide sequence: TGTGCCAGCAGTAGGGCAGGGGTGAACACCGGGGAGCTGTTTTTT. The full variable domain, its missing parts supplied by reference TRBV28 and TRBJ2-2, is DVKVTQSSRYLVKRTGEKVFLECVQDMDHENMFWYRQDPGLGLRLIYFSYDVKMKEKGDIPEGYSVSREKKERFSLILESASTNQTSMYLCASSRAGVNTGELFFGEGSRLTVL.

The chain combines TRBV7-9 with TRBJ1-1, with TRBD1 matching over 7 bases. The CDR3 is 14 amino acids. The V gene's germline CDR1 is SEHNR and CDR2 FQNEAQ (reference sequence). V lost 6 bases to trimming and J lost 11 bases; unmatched junction nucleotides: 15. CDR3 in amino acids: CASRSWDSPSRAFF. CDR3 sequence (DNA): TGTGCCAGCAGATCTTGGGACAGCCCGAGTCGGGCTTTCTTT.